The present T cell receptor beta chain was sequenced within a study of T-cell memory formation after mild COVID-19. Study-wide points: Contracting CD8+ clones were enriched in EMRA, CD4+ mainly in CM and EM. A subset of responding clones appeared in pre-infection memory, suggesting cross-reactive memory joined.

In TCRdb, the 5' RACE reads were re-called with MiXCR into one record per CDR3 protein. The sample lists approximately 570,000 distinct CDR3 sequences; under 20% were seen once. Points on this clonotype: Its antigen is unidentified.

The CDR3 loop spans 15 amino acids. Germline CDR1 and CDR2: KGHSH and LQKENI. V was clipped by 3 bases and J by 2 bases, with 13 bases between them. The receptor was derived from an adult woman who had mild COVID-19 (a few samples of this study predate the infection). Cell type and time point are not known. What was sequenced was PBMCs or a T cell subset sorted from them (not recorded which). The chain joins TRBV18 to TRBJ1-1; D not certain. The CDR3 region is CASSPRWEGNTEAFF. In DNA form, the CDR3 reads TGTGCCAGCTCACCTAGGTGGGAGGGAAACACTGAAGCTTTCTTT.